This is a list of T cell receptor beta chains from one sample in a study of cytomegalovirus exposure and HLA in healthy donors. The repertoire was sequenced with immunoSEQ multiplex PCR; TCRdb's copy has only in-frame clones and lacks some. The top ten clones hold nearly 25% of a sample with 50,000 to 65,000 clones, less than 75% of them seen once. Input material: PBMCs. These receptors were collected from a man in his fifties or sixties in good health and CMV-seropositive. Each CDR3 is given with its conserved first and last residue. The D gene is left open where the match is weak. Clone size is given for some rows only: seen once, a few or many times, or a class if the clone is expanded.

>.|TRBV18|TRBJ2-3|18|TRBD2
CASSPLLAGGTSTDTQYF
TGTGCCAGCTCACCACTACTAGCGGGGGGCACTAGCACAGATACGCAGTATTTT
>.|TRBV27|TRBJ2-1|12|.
CASSFRGNEQFF
TGTGCCAGCAGTTTTCGGGGGAATGAGCAGTTCTTC
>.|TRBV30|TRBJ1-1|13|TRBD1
CAWADRAYTEAFF
TGTGCCTGGGCGGACAGGGCCTACACTGAAGCTTTCTTT
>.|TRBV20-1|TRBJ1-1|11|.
CSARQVGEAFF
TGCAGTGCTAGACAGGTTGGTGAAGCTTTCTTT
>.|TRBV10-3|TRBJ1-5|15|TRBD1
CAISESDRVRQPQHF
TGTGCCATCAGTGAGTCGGACAGGGTGCGGCAGCCCCAGCATTTT
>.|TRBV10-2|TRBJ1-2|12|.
CASSEPPGGYTF
TGCGCCAGCAGCGAGCCCCCTGGAGGATACACCTTC
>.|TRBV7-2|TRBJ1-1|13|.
CASSLDLVTSVLF
TGTGCCAGCAGCTTAGATCTTGTGACATCTGTTCTCTTT
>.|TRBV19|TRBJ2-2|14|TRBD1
CASSSTGGTGELFF
TGTGCCAGTAGTAGTACAGGGGGCACCGGGGAGCTGTTTTTT
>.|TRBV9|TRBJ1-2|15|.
CASSVGRGAHYGYTF
TGTGCCAGCAGCGTAGGCAGGGGAGCTCACTATGGCTACACCTTC
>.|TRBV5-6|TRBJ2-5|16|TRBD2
CASSLGLAGSQETQYF
TGTGCCAGCAGCTTGGGCCTAGCGGGGAGCCAAGAGACCCAGTACTTC
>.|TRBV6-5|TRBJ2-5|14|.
CASSYSIALGTQYF
TGTGCCAGCAGTTACTCGATTGCCCTAGGGACCCAGTACTTC
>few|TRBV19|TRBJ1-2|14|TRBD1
CASSTGQGYYGYTF
TGTGCCAGTAGTACCGGACAGGGATACTATGGCTACACCTTC
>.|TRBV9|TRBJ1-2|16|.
CASSVEKTGTNYGYTF
TGTGCCAGCAGCGTAGAGAAGACAGGAACCAACTATGGCTACACCTTC
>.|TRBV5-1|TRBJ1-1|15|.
CASSLGAGGDTEAFF
TGCGCCAGCAGCTTGGGGGCGGGAGGGGACACTGAAGCTTTCTTT
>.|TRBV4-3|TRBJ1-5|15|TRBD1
CASSPGTGDFQPQHF
TGCGCCAGCAGTCCCGGGACAGGGGATTTTCAGCCCCAGCATTTT
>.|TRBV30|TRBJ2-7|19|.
CAWTVGVLSPVSARYEQYF
TGTGCCTGGACCGTAGGAGTGTTATCACCAGTGAGCGCCCGCTACGAGCAGTACTTC
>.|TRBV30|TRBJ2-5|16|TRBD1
CAWSPSGTGKGETQYF
TGTGCCTGGAGTCCGTCCGGGACAGGGAAGGGAGAGACCCAGTACTTC
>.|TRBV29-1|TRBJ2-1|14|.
CSADVGTRYNEQFF
TGCAGTGCGGATGTCGGGACAAGGTACAATGAGCAGTTCTTC
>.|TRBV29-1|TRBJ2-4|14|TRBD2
CSVRLAGGPSIQYF
TGCAGCGTTAGGCTAGCGGGAGGGCCGAGCATTCAGTACTTC
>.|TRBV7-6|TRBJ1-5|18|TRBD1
CASSPPGQGAPRNQPQHF
TGTGCCAGCAGCCCCCCGGGACAGGGGGCCCCCCGCAATCAGCCCCAGCATTTT
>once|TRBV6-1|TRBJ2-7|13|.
CASSERQGYEQYF
TGTGCCAGCAGTGAACGGCAGGGGTACGAGCAGTACTTC
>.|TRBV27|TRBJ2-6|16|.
CASSPGGGVWANVLTF
TGTGCCAGCAGCCCCGGGGGTGGCGTCTGGGCCAACGTCCTGACTTTC
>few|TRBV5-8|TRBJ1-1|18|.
CASRVGLVAGNMNTEAFF
TGTGCCAGCAGGGTTGGGTTGGTGGCAGGCAACATGAACACTGAAGCTTTCTTT
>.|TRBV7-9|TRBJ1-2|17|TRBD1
CASSLLGTGTGNYGYTF
TGTGCCAGCAGCTTATTGGGGACCGGGACAGGGAACTATGGCTACACCTTC
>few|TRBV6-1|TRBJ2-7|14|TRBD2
CATGFSGAPGEQYF
TGTGCCACCGGTTTTAGCGGGGCCCCGGGAGAGCAGTACTTC
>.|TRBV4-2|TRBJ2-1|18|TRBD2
CASSQDQETGGRYNEQFF
TGTGCCAGCAGCCAAGATCAGGAGACGGGAGGAAGGTACAATGAGCAGTTCTTC
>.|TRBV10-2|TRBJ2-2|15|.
CASRSRDSLTGELFF
TGCGCCAGCAGGAGTCGGGACTCTCTCACCGGGGAGCTGTTTTTT
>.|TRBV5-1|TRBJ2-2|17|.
CASSHQTGTLNTGELFF
TGCGCCAGCAGCCACCAAACAGGGACCCTTAACACCGGGGAGCTGTTTTTT
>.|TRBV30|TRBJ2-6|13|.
CAWRRSGANVLTF
TGTGCCTGGAGGCGCTCTGGGGCCAACGTCCTGACTTTC